The 31 T cell receptor beta chains in this list originate from one sample, sequenced in a study of blood T cell repertoires in COVID-19. This table comes from immunoSEQ multiplex PCR, and its TCRdb copy is limited to in-frame clones, with some not included. Of some 210,000 clones detected, around 82% appear once; the ten largest clones hold less than 3.5%. The sequenced material came from peripheral blood. These receptors originate from a man aged 50-59 years with active or convalescent COVID-19.

The chain combines TRBV20-1 with TRBJ1-2; TRBD1 agrees at 7 bases. The germline V gene has CDR1 DFQATT and CDR2 SNEGSKA (reference sequence). Trimming at V came to 3 bases and at J to 0 bases, leaving 4 bases not matched to a gene. The CDR3 runs 14 residues. The CDR3 is CSASPRGANYGYTF. CDR3 coding DNA: TGCAGTGCTAGTCCCAGGGGGGCTAACTATGGCTACACCTTC.

The chain uses TRBV5-6 and TRBJ1-1; TRBD1 agrees at 8 bases. With 4 bases clipped from V and 7 bases from J, the junction kept 3 bases outside the gene matches. CDR3 length: 12 residues. Germline loops: CDR1 SGHDT, CDR2 YYEEEE. CDR3 nucleotide sequence: TGTGCCAGCAGCCTCGGGACAGGTGAAGCTTTCTTT. Its translation: CASSLGTGEAFF. The full variable domain, with the rest looked up from reference TRBV5-6 and TRBJ1-1, is DAGVTQSPTHLIKTRGQQVTLRCSPKSGHDTVSWYQQALGQGPQFIFQYYEEEERQRGNFPDRFSGHQFPNYSSELNVNALLLGDSALYLCASSLGTGEAFFGQGTRLTVV.

This clone has a handful of counts. The genes are TRBV7-9 and TRBJ2-3, with 9 bases identical to TRBD1. This CDR3 spans 15 amino acids. After removal of 2 bases from V and 4 bases from J, the junction contained 4 bases not matched to a gene. Per the germline V gene, CDR1 is SEHNR and CDR2 is FQNEAQ (reference sequence). In DNA form, the CDR3 reads TGTGCCAGCAGCTTATTAGGACAGGGGTCAGATACGCAGTATTTT. This encodes CASSLLGQGSDTQYF.

Here the CDR3 reads CASSLENRGRETQYF. CDR3 in DNA: TGTGCCAGCAGCTTAGAAAACAGGGGGCGGGAGACCCAGTACTTC. This chain joins TRBV7-9 and TRBJ2-5; 9 bases fit TRBD1. CDR1 is SEHNR, CDR2 FQNEAQ, per germline (reference sequence). The junction had 5 bases not matched to a gene; V was cut back by 1 base and J by 5 bases. CDR3 length: 15 residues.

The chain is built from TRBV11-2 and TRBJ1-2; 7 positions agree with TRBD1. The CDR3 sequence is 13 residues long. Trimming took 5 bases from V and 4 from J; bases not matched to a gene: 4. CDR1 is SGHAT, CDR2 FQNNGV, per germline. CDR3 sequence: CASSPGQFYGYTF. CDR3 nucleotide sequence: TGTGCCAGCAGCCCGGGACAGTTCTATGGCTACACCTTC.

This clone came up a few times. The chain couples TRBV10-1 to TRBJ2-2, with TRBD2 as a possible D gene (6 bases). V lost 4 bases and J 6 bases, leaving 15 bases between the germline ends. CDR1 and CDR2 (germline): WNHNN, SYGVQD (reference sequence). The CDR3 is 15 amino acids. CDR3 sequence reads: CASSAELAYPGELFF. The CDR3 coding sequence is TGCGCCAGCAGTGCGGAACTAGCCTACCCCGGGGAGCTGTTTTTT.

V gene TRBV10-3 combines with J gene TRBJ1-2, with D perhaps matching TRBD1 (5 bases). CDR1 is ENHRY, CDR2 SYGVKD, per germline. The V and J ends lost 0 bases and 8 bases respectively, with 13 bases between them. The CDR3 is 14 amino acids. The CDR3 loop reads CAISESRWGEGYTF. The CDR3 DNA follows: TGTGCCATCAGTGAGTCGAGGTGGGGGGAAGGCTACACCTTC.

The V and J genes are TRBV6-1 and TRBJ1-4; D perhaps matches TRBD1 (6 bases). V lost 3 bases and J lost 0, with 11 bases in between. CDR3 size: 16 residues. The germline V gene has CDR1 MNHNS and CDR2 SASEGT. Here the CDR3 DNA reads TGTGCCAGCAGTGAGGACAGATTTGCAACTAATGAAAAACTGTTTTTT. Protein sequence: CASSEDRFATNEKLFF.

On this clone: Other DNA sequences of this sample code for an identical CDR3. V gene TRBV7-3 combines with J gene TRBJ2-3, with 10 positions matching TRBD2. The CDR3 is 14 amino acids. Germline V lookup: CDR1 SGHTA, CDR2 FQGTGA. Trimming cost V 5 bases and J 4 bases; bases outside gene matches: 3. The DNA for the CDR3 is TGTGCCAGCAGCCCCGGGACTAGCGCAGATACGCAGTATTTT. It codes for CASSPGTSADTQYF.

This chain connects TRBV18 to TRBJ2-5, with 7 bases matching TRBD1. Germline CDR1 KGHSH, CDR2 LQKENI. This CDR3 comprises 14 residues. Losses at the gene ends were 2 bases for V and 2 bases for J; bases not matched to a gene: 2. This CDR3 is CASSPTTGQETQYF. The CDR3 nucleotides read TGTGCCAGCTCACCAACGACAGGGCAAGAGACCCAGTACTTC. The variable domain in full, completed from reference TRBV18 and TRBJ2-5, reads NAGVMQNPRHLVRRRGQEARLRCSPMKGHSHVYWYRQLPEEGLKFMVYLQKENIIDESGMPKERFSAEFPKEGPSILRIQQVVRGDSAAYFCASSPTTGQETQYFGPGTRLLVL.

This clone appeared a few times. The V and J genes are TRBV10-1 and TRBJ2-7, with D uncertain. With 0 bases removed from V and 4 bases from J, the gap between germline ends came to 10 bases. CDR1 and CDR2 (germline): WNHNN, SYGVQD (reference sequence). CDR3 length equals 14 residues. Here the CDR3 DNA reads TGCGCCAGCAGTGAGTCACAGATCAAATACGAGCAGTACTTC. Amino acid sequence: CASSESQIKYEQYF.

This clone was counted a few times. The chain has TRBV10-3 and TRBJ2-7; 10 positions agree with TRBD2. The trim removed 7 bases at V and 0 bases at J, leaving 18 bases unmatched. The CDR3 is 19 amino acids. Germline loops: CDR1 ENHRY, CDR2 SYGVKD. CDR3 DNA sequence: TGTGCCATCACCTCCGGGGGGGCTAGCGGGAGCCCTCGCTCCTACGAGCAGTACTTC. Protein: CAITSGGASGSPRSYEQYF.

The chain has TRBV7-8 and TRBJ1-2; TRBD1 agrees at 8 bases. Germline V gene data show CDR1 as SGHVS and CDR2 as FQNEAQ. The CDR3 contains 14 residues. V shed 4 bases, J shed 4 bases, and the junction held 5 bases outside the gene matches. The CDR3 sequence is CASSSDRAGYGYTF. The CDR3, as DNA: TGTGCCAGCAGCTCGGACAGGGCGGGCTATGGCTACACCTTC.

V usage is TRBV9 and J usage is TRBJ1-1; 7 nucleotides agree with TRBD1. Germline V lookup: CDR1 SGDLS, CDR2 YYNGEE. The CDR3 has 15 amino acids. With 4 bases clipped from V and 6 bases from J, the junction kept 12 bases outside the gene matches. The CDR3 loop reads CASSSTTGEGPEAFF. Here the CDR3 DNA reads TGTGCCAGCAGCTCGACTACAGGGGAAGGGCCTGAAGCTTTCTTT.

V and J are TRBV18 and TRBJ2-1, with a weak D call TRBD2 (6 bases). The CDR3 covers 16 residues. Germline V lookup: CDR1 KGHSH, CDR2 LQKENI. Trimming took off 0 bases at V and 4 bases at J, with 13 bases between the two ends. For the CDR3, the DNA is TGTGCCAGCTCACCACCCAGCGGGCCCTTATACAATGAGCAGTTCTTC. It is translated as CASSPPSGPLYNEQFF.

The chain links TRBV14 to TRBJ1-2; D gene unclear. V shed 4 bases and J shed 6 bases, with 12 bases lying between them. Germline V CDR1 and CDR2: SGHDN, FVKESK. This CDR3 is built from 13 residues. CDR3 bases: TGTGCCAGCAGCCCCCACCCGGGGAATGGCTACACCTTC. Its protein product is CASSPHPGNGYTF.

V is TRBV28 and J is TRBJ1-2, with TRBD1 identical over 10 bases. Trimming at V came to 7 bases and at J to 2 bases, leaving 13 bases not matched to a gene. The germline V gene encodes CDR1 MDHEN and CDR2 SYDVKM. CDR3 length: 17 amino acids. This CDR3 is CASTLIRGTGENYGYTF. CDR3 bases: TGTGCCAGCACGCTCATAAGGGGGACAGGGGAAAACTATGGCTACACCTTC.

The V call is TRBV7-3, the J call TRBJ2-1, with 11 positions matching TRBD2. V shed 6 bases and J 1 base; nucleotides not matched to a gene: 17. This CDR3 is 20 amino acids long. Per germline, CDR1 SGHTA and CDR2 FQGTGA. CDR3 residues: CASSTGTSGSVLESYNEQFF. DNA of the CDR3: TGTGCCAGCAGTACAGGTACTAGCGGGAGCGTACTTGAATCCTACAATGAGCAGTTCTTC. The variable domain in full, with the rest retrieved from reference TRBV7-3 and TRBJ2-1, is GAGVSQTPSNKVTEKGKYVELRCDPISGHTALYWYRQSLGQGPEFLIYFQGTGAADDSGLPNDRFFAVRPEGSVSTLKIQRTERGDSAVYLCASSTGTSGSVLESYNEQFFGPGTRLTVL.

V is TRBV5-1 and J is TRBJ2-3, with TRBD2 matching over 8 bases. There are 15 residues in the CDR3. J gave up 0 bases and V 7 bases, and 7 bases lay outside the gene matches. Germline CDR1 and CDR2: SGHRS and YFSETQ. The CDR3 DNA is TGCGCCAGCCATACTAGCGGAGCTAGCACAGATACGCAGTATTTT. It codes for CASHTSGASTDTQYF.

This clone turned up a few times. This sequence joins TRBV6-1 and TRBJ2-5, with D perhaps matching TRBD2 (7 bases). The V gene's germline CDR1 is MNHNS and CDR2 SASEGT. The CDR3 has 15 residues. With 3 bases removed from V and 2 bases from J, the gap between germline ends came to 13 bases. The CDR3 DNA is TGTGCCAGCAGTGACGGGGGGCCCCGACAAGAGACCCAGTACTTC. It specifies CASSDGGPRQETQYF.

In DNA, the CDR3 is TGTGCCAGCAGCCGGGACAGAGTCTACGAGCAGTACTTC. Translating gives CASSRDRVYEQYF. This sequence joins TRBV14 and TRBJ2-7, with 7 bases that match TRBD1. Germline V gene sequence: CDR1 SGHDN, CDR2 FVKESK. The V segment lost 4 bases and the J segment 3 bases; nucleotides outside the gene matches: 3. The CDR3 length is 13 residues. The complete variable domain, with remaining parts taken from reference TRBV14 and TRBJ2-7, reads EAGVTQFPSHSVIEKGQTVTLRCDPISGHDNLYWYRRVMGKEIKFLLHFVKESKQDESGMPNNRFLAERTGGTYSTLKVQPAELEDSGVYFCASSRDRVYEQYFGPGTRLTVT.

This clone was seen a single time. The chain combines TRBV7-2 with TRBJ2-7, with TRBD1 identical over 9 bases. Per the germline V gene, CDR1 is SGHTA and CDR2 is FQGNSA. The CDR3 is 14 residues long. J lost 1 base, V lost 7 bases, and 5 bases had no gene match. DNA for the CDR3: TGTGCCAGCATCTCGGGGACAGGGTCCTACGAGCAGTACTTC. It specifies CASISGTGSYEQYF.

CDR3 amino acids: CASSQVVSQGVSGTQYF. CDR3 nucleotides: TGTGCCAGCAGCCAAGTAGTAAGTCAGGGTGTTTCGGGGACCCAGTACTTC. V and J are TRBV3-1 (or the pseudogene TRBV3-2) and TRBJ2-5; maybe TRBD1 (5 bases). The CDR3 covers 17 residues. Per the germline V gene, CDR1 is LGHDT and CDR2 is YNNKEL (reference sequence). The germline V and J ends were trimmed by 1 base and 7 bases, with 22 bases remaining between them.

This chain links TRBV6-1 with TRBJ1-2; D is ambiguous. The CDR3 is 13 residues long. Deletions cut 0 bases from V and 5 bases from J, with 7 bases between. Germline CDR1 MNHNS, CDR2 SASEGT. This CDR3 is CASSEAGRYGYTF. The CDR3 DNA sequence: TGTGCCAGCAGTGAAGCGGGGAGATATGGCTACACCTTC.

In the case of this clone: At one boundary the junction diverges from the germline segment, which might be a read error. The chain combines TRBV5-6 with TRBJ1-2; tentatively, D is TRBD1 (6 bases). The CDR3 has 13 residues. Germline CDR1 and CDR2: SGHDT and YYEEEE. The CDR3 spells CASSSPQGYAYTF. The CDR3 nucleotides read TGTGCCAGCAGCTCTCCGCAGGGGTATGCCTACACCTTC.

The chain uses TRBV7-9 and TRBJ1-2; D is undetermined. The CDR3 extends over 14 amino acids. CDR1 and CDR2 (germline): SEHNR, FQNEAQ (reference sequence). Between the trimmed V and J ends, which lost 4 bases and 4 bases, there was a span of 13 bases. The CDR3 region is CASSSRLTGYGYTF. For the CDR3, the DNA is TGTGCCAGCAGCTCCAGGTTAACTGGCTATGGCTACACCTTC.

The V call is TRBV28, the J call TRBJ1-1; perhaps TRBD1 as D (5 bases). CDR3 length: 18 amino acids. Germline CDR1 MDHEN, CDR2 SYDVKM. Trimming took off 2 bases at V and 0 bases at J, with 19 bases between the two ends. DNA for the CDR3: TGTGCCAGCAGTTTAACCCCCCGGGGGGTTCGAATGAACACTGAAGCTTTCTTT. Translating gives CASSLTPRGVRMNTEAFF.

The chain has TRBV19 and TRBJ1-1, with 8 nucleotides matching TRBD1. CDR3 size: 16 residues. Germline values: CDR1 LNHDA, CDR2 SQIVND (reference sequence). V dropped 6 bases and J dropped 0; count of bases not matched to a gene: 9. Here the CDR3 DNA reads TGTGCCAGTAGCCGAAACGGACAGGGAGTGAACACTGAAGCTTTCTTT. It translates to CASSRNGQGVNTEAFF.

The chain combines TRBV5-4 with TRBJ2-3, with 8 bases identical to TRBD1. Trimming cost V 4 bases and J 7 bases; bases outside gene matches: 8. The germline gives CDR1 SGHNT, CDR2 YYREEE (reference sequence). The CDR3 has 14 residues. CDR3 sequence (DNA): TGTGCCAGCAGCCAGGACAGGGAGCTGAATACGCAGTATTTT. Translation gives CASSQDRELNTQYF.

The chain recombines TRBV4-3 with TRBJ1-5, with D tentatively TRBD1 (5 bases). The CDR3 extends over 16 amino acids. Per germline, CDR1 LGHNA and CDR2 YSLEER. V gave up 0 bases and J gave up 11 bases, with 20 bases separating them. The CDR3: CASSQDLRPARGAQHF. The CDR3 nucleotides are TGCGCCAGCAGCCAAGATCTCAGGCCGGCGCGGGGGGCCCAGCATTTT.

The genes are TRBV5-1 and TRBJ1-1; no clear D gene. Deletions cut 1 base from V and 11 bases from J, with 12 bases between. CDR1 and CDR2 from the germline V gene are SGHRS and YFSETQ. The CDR3 has 12 amino acids. The CDR3 spells CASSLKGGWAFF. CDR3 in DNA: TGCGCCAGCAGCTTGAAAGGAGGGTGGGCTTTCTTT.